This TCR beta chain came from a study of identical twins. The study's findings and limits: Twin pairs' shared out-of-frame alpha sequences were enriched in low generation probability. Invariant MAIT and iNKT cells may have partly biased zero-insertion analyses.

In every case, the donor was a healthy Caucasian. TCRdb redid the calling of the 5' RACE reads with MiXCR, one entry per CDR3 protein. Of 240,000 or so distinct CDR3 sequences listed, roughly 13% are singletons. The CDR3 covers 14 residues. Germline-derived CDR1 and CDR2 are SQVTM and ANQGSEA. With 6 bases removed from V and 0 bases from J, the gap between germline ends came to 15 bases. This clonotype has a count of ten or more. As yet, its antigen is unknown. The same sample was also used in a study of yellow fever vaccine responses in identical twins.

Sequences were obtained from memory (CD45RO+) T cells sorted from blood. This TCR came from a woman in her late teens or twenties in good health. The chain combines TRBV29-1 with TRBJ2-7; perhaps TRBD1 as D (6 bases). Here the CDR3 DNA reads TGCAGCGTCGTAGACAGGTGGAGCTCCTACGAGCAGTACTTC. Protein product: CSVVDRWSSYEQYF.